The TCR beta chain under discussion was sequenced for a study of blood T cell repertoires in COVID-19. The method was immunoSEQ multiplex PCR; TCRdb's version includes in-frame clones alone and lacks a portion of them. Among around 75,000 clones, approximately 90% were seen once, and the ten largest hold less than 0.65%. The CDR3 covers 14 residues. V was trimmed by 0 bases and J by 5 bases, leaving 10 bases between them. The germline V gene has CDR1 MNHNY and CDR2 SVGAGI (reference sequence). V gene TRBV6-6 combines with J gene TRBJ2-5; no reliable D call. The specimen was peripheral blood. The sequence was collected from a man aged 55 to 70 with acute or convalescent COVID-19. DNA of the CDR3: TGTGCCAGCAGTTACTCCCAGGTCGTTGAGACCCAGTACTTC. Its translation: CASSYSQVVETQYF.